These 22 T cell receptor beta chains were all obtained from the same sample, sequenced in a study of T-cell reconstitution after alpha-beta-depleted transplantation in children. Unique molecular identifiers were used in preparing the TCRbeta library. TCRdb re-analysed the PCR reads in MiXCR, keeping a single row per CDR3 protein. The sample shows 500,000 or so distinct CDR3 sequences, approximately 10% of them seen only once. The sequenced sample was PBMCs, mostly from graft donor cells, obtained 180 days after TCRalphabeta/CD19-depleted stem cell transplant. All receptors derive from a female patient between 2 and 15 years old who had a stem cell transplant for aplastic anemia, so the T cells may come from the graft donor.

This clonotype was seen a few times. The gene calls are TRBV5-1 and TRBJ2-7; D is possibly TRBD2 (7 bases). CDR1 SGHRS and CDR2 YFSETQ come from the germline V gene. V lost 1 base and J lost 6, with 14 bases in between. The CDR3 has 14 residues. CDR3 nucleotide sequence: TGCGCCAGCAGCTTGAGGGGGGGTGGGTTCGAGCAGTACGTC. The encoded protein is CASSLRGGGFEQYV.

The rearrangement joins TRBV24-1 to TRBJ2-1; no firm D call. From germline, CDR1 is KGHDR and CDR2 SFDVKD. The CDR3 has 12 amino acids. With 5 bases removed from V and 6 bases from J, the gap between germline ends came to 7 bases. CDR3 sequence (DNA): TGTGCCACCAGTGGGGTGGGCAATGAGCAGTTCTTC. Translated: CATSGVGNEQFF.

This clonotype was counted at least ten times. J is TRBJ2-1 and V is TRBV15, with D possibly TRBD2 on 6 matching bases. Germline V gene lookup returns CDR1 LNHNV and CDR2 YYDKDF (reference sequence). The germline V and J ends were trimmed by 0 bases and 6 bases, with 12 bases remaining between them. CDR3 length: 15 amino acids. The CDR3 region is CATSRDPGGINEQFF. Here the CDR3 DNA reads TGTGCCACCAGCAGAGATCCCGGGGGAATCAATGAGCAGTTCTTC.

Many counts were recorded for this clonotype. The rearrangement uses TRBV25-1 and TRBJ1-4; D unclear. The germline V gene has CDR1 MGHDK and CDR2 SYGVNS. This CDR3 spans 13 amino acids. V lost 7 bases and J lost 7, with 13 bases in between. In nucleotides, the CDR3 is TGTGCCAGCACGGGTCCCTGGGGTGAAAAACTGTTTTTT. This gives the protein CASTGPWGEKLFF.

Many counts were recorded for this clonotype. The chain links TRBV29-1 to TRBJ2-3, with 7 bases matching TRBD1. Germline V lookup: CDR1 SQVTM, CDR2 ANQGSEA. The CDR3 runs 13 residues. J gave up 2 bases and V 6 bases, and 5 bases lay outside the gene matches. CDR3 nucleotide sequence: TGCAGCGTCAGGACAGGAACCACAGATACGCAGTATTTT. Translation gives CSVRTGTTDTQYF.

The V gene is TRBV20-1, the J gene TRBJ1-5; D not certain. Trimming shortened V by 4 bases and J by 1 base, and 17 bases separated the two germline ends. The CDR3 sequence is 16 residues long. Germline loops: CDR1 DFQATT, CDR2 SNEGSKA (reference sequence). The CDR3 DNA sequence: TGCAGTGCTATCATGCACGCCGGTTCGAGCAATCAGCCCCAGCATTTT. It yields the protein CSAIMHAGSSNQPQHF.

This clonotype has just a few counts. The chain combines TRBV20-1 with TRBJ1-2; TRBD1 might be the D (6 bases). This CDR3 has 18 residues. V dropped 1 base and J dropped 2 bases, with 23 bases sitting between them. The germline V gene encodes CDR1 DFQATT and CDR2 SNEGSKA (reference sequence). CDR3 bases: TGCAGTGCTAGAGTGGGGGCCGGCGGGCCCGGATACAACTATGGCTACACCTTC. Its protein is CSARVGAGGPGYNYGYTF.

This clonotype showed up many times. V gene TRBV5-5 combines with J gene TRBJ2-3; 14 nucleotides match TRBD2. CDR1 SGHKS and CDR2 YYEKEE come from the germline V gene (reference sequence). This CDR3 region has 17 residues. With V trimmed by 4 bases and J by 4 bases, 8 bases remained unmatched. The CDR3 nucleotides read TGTGCCAGCAGCCCTCCGGGACTAGCGGGAGCCTCAGATACGCAGTATTTT. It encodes CASSPPGLAGASDTQYF.

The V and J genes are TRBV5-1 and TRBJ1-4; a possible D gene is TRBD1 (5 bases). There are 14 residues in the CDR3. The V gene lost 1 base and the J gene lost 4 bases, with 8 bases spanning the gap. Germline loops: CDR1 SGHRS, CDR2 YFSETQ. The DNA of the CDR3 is TGCGCCAGCAGCTTGCAGGGACTTAATGAAAAACTGTTTTTT. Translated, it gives CASSLQGLNEKLFF. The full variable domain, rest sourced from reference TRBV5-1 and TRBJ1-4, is KAGVTQTPRYLIKTRGQQVTLSCSPISGHRSVSWYQQTPGQGLQFLFEYFSETQRNKGNFPGRFSGRQFSNSRSEMNVSTLELGDSALYLCASSLQGLNEKLFFGSGTQLSVL.

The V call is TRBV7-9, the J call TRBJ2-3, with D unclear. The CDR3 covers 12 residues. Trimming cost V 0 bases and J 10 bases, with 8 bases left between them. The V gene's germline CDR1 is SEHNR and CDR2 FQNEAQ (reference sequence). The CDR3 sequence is CASSLARSSQYF. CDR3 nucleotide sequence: TGTGCCAGCAGCTTAGCCCGGAGTTCGCAGTATTTT.

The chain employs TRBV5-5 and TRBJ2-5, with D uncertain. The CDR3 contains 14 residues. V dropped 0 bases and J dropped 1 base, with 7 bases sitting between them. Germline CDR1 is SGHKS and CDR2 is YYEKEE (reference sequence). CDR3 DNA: TGTGCCAGCAGCTTGGAACAAGTCCAAGAGACCCAGTACTTC. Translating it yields CASSLEQVQETQYF.

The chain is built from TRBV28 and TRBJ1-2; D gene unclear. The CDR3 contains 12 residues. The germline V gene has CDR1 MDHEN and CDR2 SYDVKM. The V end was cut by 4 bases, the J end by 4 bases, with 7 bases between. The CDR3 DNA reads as TGTGCCAGCAGTTCAATATCCTATGGCTACACCTTC. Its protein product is CASSSISYGYTF.

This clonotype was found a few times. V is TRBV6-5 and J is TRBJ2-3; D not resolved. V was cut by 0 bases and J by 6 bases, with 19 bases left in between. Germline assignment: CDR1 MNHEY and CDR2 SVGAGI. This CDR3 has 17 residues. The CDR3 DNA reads TGTGCCAGCAGTTACTCATCCGGGTATGCCAATTGGGATACGCAGTATTTT. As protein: CASSYSSGYANWDTQYF.

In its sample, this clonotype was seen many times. The CDR3 nucleotides are TGTGCCAGCAGTTTAGCGGCTAGCGGGGCCTACGAGCAGTACTTC. Residues: CASSLAASGAYEQYF. The chain couples TRBV12-3 or TRBV12-4 to TRBJ2-7; 9 nucleotides match TRBD2. This CDR3 is built from 15 residues. Unmatched junction bases numbered 2, after V lost 0 bases and J lost 2 bases.

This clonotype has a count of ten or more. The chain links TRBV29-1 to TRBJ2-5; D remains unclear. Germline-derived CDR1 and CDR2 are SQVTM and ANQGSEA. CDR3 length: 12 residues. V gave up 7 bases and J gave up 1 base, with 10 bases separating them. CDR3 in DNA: TGCAGCGCAGGACGGTCCCAAGAGACCCAGTACTTC. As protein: CSAGRSQETQYF.

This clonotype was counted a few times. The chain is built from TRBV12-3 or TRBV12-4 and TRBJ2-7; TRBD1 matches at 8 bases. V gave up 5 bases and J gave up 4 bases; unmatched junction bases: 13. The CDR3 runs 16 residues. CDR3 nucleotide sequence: TGTGCCAGCAGTCAAAAGCCCGGGACAGGTTTTTACGAGCAGTACTTC. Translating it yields CASSQKPGTGFYEQYF.

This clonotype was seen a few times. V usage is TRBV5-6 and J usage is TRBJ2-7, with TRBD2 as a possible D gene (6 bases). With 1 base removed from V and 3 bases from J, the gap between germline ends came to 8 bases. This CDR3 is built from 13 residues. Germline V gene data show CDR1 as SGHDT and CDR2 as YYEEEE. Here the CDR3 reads CASSLYGGYEQYF. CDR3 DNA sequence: TGTGCCAGCAGCTTGTACGGGGGCTACGAGCAGTACTTC.

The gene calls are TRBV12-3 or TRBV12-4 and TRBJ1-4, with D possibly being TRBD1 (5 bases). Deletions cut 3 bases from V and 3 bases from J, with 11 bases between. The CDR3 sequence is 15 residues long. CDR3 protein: CASSFQTGANEKLFF. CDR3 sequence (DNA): TGTGCCAGCAGTTTTCAAACAGGAGCTAATGAAAAACTGTTTTTT.

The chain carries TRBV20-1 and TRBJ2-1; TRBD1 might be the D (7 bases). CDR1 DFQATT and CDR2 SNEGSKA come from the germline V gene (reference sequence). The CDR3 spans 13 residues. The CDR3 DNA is TGCACGTCGAGGCAGGGGGACTCCAATGAGCAGTTCTTC. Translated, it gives CTSRQGDSNEQFF.

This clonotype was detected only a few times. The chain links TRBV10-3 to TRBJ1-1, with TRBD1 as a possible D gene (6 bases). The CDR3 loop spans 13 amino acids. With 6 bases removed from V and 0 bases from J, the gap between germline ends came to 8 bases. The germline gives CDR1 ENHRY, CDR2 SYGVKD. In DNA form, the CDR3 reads TGTGCCATCAGAGCAGGGGTGAACACTGAAGCTTTCTTT. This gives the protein CAIRAGVNTEAFF.

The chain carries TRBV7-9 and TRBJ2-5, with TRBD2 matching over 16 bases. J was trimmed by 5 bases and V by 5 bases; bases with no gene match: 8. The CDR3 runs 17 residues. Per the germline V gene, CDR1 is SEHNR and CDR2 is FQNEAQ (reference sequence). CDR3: CASSEGLAGGLSETQYF. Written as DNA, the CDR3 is TGTGCCAGCAGCGAGGGACTAGCGGGAGGGTTAAGTGAGACCCAGTACTTC.

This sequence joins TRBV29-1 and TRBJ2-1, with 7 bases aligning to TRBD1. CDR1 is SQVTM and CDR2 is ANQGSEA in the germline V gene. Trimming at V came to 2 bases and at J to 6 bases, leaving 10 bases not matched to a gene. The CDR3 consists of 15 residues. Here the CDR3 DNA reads TGCAGCGTTGAAAGCAGGGGGTACTCTTTCAATGAGCAGTTCTTC. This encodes CSVESRGYSFNEQFF.